The 4 T cell receptor beta chains below were found in one sample sequenced in a study of spatial heterogeneity in lung cancer. TCRdb redid the calling of the 5' RACE reads with MiXCR, one entry per CDR3 protein. The data contain over 4,000 distinct CDR3 sequences, less than 35% of them seen just once; the ten biggest clones take up approximately 27%. Whole-study results and caveats: Tumors with more nonsynonymous mutations had more expanded intratumoral alpha and beta TCRs.

Time point reported: sample taken at primary tumor resection. These receptors have no identified antigens. The sample was lung tumor tissue, taken at surgery. The receptors originated from a female donor with early-stage non-small cell lung cancer.

This clonotype was observed at least ten times. V gene TRBV19 combines with J gene TRBJ2-3; D not certain. The V gene's germline CDR1 is LNHDA and CDR2 SQIVND (reference sequence). V gave up 1 base and J gave up 0 bases, with 8 bases separating them. The CDR3 is 15 amino acids. For the CDR3, the DNA is TGTGCCAGTAGTATAGCGCCCGGGAGCACAGATACGCAGTATTTT. It codes for CASSIAPGSTDTQYF.

This clonotype occurred many times. The rearrangement uses TRBV19 and TRBJ2-5; D is unresolved. V lost 5 bases to trimming and J lost 4 bases, with 8 bases between them. This CDR3 contains 12 residues. From germline, CDR1 is LNHDA and CDR2 SQIVND (reference sequence). The CDR3 DNA sequence: TGTGCCAGTAGTCCCACCCGAGAGACCCAGTACTTC. It translates to CASSPTRETQYF.

By proportion, this clonotype is medium-sized. The J gene is TRBJ2-2, the V gene TRBV30, with D perhaps matching TRBD2 (6 bases). Looked up from germline, CDR1 is GTSNPN and CDR2 is SVGIG (reference sequence). The CDR3 is made up of 15 amino acids. Trimming cost V 4 bases and J 1 base, with 13 bases left between them. The CDR3 coding sequence is TGTGCCTGGACCCGGGGGACGGTGAACACCGGGGAGCTGTTTTTT. Protein product: CAWTRGTVNTGELFF.

By its share, this clonotype is medium-sized. The chain employs TRBV7-2 and TRBJ2-1; D not certain. CDR1 and CDR2 from the germline V gene are SGHTA and FQGNSA. This CDR3 comprises 15 residues. Trimming took off 0 bases at V and 0 bases at J, with 6 bases between the two ends. CDR3 sequence reads: CASSLAQYSYNEQFF. For the CDR3, the DNA is TGTGCCAGCAGCTTAGCACAGTACTCCTACAATGAGCAGTTCTTC.